This record concerns one TCR beta chain sequence. The antigen is undetermined. Profiled with immunoSEQ multiplex PCR; TCRdb holds only in-frame clones, not every one. The sample records under 1,900,000 clones, approximately 98.5% being singletons. The data derive from a study of shared clonotypes between healthy human individuals. V was pared by 3 bases and J by 2 bases, with 10 bases between. This CDR3 spans 14 amino acids. Germline V CDR1 and CDR2: SGHTA, FQGNSA. General study findings and limits: Memory subsets had estimated richness that was generally smaller than that of naive subsets.

The V gene is TRBV7-2, the J gene TRBJ2-5, with unresolved D. The receptor's source is a man between 25 and 39 years old in good health. Sequenced material: naive CD4+ T cells sorted from blood. The sample's subset: CD45RA+ positively selected. The CDR3 DNA sequence: TGTGCCAGCAGCTTGATGGCGTCACAAGAGACCCAGTACTTC. Translation: CASSLMASQETQYF.